Below are 3 T cell receptor beta chains sequenced from a single sample in a study of blood T cell repertoires in COVID-19. TCRdb's table, derived via immunoSEQ multiplex PCR, lists solely in-frame clones and lacks some. The sample contains some 94,000 clones, around nine tenths of which appear only once. Material: peripheral blood. The origin of the receptors is a human donor in a cohort sampled during active COVID-19.

This rearrangement joins TRBV19 to TRBJ1-1; 8 nucleotides align to TRBD1. The length of the CDR3 is 15 residues. Germline CDR1 and CDR2: LNHDA and SQIVND (reference sequence). Trimming took 6 bases from V and 5 from J; bases not matched to a gene: 11. CDR3 in amino acids: CASRPFQGAPTEAFF. The CDR3 coding sequence is TGTGCCAGTAGGCCGTTCCAGGGGGCGCCAACTGAAGCTTTCTTT. The full variable domain, rest sourced from reference TRBV19 and TRBJ1-1, is DGGITQSPKYLFRKEGQNVTLSCEQNLNHDAMYWYRQDPGQGLRLIYYSQIVNDFQKGDIAEGYSVSREKKESFPLTVTSAQKNPTAFYLCASRPFQGAPTEAFFGQGTRLTVV.

V usage is TRBV10-3 and J usage is TRBJ2-3, with 8 bases aligning to TRBD2. Germline V gene sequence: CDR1 ENHRY, CDR2 SYGVKD. The CDR3 covers 16 residues. V gave up 3 bases and J gave up 6 bases; unmatched junction bases: 11. CDR3 nucleotide sequence: TGTGCCATCAGTGACAGTTCCCCGACTAGCGTCGATACGCAGTATTTT. Translated, it gives CAISDSSPTSVDTQYF.

This chain joins TRBV28 and TRBJ2-7; 8 nucleotides line up with TRBD2. The CDR3 is made up of 15 amino acids. Per germline, CDR1 MDHEN and CDR2 SYDVKM. J was trimmed by 2 bases and V by 4 bases; bases with no gene match: 7. The CDR3 sequence: CASSSGLAATYEQYF. CDR3 nucleotide sequence: TGTGCCAGCAGTTCCGGACTAGCTGCAACCTACGAGCAGTACTTC.